The clone carrying this TCR beta chain was detected only a few times. Its target is not known. This CDR3 contains 14 residues. J lost 2 bases, V lost 5 bases, and 6 bases had no gene match. CDR1 and CDR2 (germline): SGDLS, YYNGEE. The data were obtained in a study of T cells in Graves' hyperthyroidism and ophthalmopathy. Amplification of TCR beta CDR3 regions was performed using RNA transcripts as template. The HTBI primer set was used in a first-round RT-PCR of the TCR CDR3. Each CDR3 protein is one row after TCRdb ran MiXCR on the multiplex PCR reads. This sample has under 800,000 distinct CDR3 sequences; 12% to 15% occur once, and the top ten carry roughly a tenth. Diagnoses were established using clinical symptoms, serum thyroxine and TRAb, thyroid ultrasound and orbital computed tomography. Fresh peripheral blood, approximately 10 ml, was the source of the PBMCs. Regarding the study as a whole: A model built on 13 V-J features separated ophthalmopathy from stable hyperthyroidism. Most clonotypes expanded in the thyroid (above 0.001) were also present in blood.

Sequencing input: blood. The chain combines TRBV9 with TRBJ2-7; the match to TRBD1 covers 8 bases. The sequence was collected from a woman aged 18-30 years with Graves' hyperthyroidism. The CDR3, as DNA: TGTGCCAGCAGTTACGACAGGGGCCCCTACGAGCAGTACTTC. Translating gives CASSYDRGPYEQYF.